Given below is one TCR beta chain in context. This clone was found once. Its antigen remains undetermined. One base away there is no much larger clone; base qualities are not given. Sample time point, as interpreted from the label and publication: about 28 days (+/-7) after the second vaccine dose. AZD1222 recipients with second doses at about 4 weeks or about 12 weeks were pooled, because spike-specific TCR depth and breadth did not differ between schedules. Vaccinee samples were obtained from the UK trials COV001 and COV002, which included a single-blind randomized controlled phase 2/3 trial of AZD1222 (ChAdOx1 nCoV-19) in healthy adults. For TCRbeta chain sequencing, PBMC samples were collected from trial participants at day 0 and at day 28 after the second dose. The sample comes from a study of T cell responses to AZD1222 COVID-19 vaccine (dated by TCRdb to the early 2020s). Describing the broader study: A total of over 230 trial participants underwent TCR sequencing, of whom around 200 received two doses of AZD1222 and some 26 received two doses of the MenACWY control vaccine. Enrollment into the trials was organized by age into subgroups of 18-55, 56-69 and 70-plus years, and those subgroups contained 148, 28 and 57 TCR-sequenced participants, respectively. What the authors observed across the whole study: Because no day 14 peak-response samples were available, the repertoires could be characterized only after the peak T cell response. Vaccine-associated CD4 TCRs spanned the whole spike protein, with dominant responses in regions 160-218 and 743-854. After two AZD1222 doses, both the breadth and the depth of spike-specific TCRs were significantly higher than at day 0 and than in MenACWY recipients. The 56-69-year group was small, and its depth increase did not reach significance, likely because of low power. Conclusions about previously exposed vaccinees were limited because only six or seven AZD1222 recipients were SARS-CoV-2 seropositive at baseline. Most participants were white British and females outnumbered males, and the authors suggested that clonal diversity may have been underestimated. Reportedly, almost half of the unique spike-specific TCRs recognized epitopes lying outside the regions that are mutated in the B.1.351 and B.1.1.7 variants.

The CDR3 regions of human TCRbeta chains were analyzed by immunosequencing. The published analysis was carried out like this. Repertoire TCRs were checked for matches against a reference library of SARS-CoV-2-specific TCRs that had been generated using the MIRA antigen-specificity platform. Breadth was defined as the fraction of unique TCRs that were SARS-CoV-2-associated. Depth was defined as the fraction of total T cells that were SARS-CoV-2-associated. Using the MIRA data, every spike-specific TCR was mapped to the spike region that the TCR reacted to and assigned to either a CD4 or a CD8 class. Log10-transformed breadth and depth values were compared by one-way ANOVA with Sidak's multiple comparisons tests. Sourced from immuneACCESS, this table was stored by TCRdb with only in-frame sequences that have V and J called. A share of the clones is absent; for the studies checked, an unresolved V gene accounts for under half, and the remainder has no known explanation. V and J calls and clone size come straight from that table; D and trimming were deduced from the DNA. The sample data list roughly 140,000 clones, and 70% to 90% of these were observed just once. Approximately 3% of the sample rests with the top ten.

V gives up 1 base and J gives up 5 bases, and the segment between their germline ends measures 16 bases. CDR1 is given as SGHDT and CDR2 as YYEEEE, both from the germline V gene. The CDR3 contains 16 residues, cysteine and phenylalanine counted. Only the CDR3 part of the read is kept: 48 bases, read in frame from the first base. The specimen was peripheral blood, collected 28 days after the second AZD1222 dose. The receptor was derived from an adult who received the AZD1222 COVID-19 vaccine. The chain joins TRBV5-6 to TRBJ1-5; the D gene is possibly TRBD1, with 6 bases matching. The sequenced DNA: TGTGCCAGCAGCTTGTCCCAGGGGATGCTCGATCAGCCCCAGCATTTT. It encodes CASSLSQGMLDQPQHF. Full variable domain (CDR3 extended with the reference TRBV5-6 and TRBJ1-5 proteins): DAGVTQSPTHLIKTRGQQVTLRCSPKSGHDTVSWYQQALGQGPQFIFQYYEEEERQRGNFPDRFSGHQFPNYSSELNVNALLLGDSALYLCASSLSQGMLDQPQHFGDGTRLSIL.